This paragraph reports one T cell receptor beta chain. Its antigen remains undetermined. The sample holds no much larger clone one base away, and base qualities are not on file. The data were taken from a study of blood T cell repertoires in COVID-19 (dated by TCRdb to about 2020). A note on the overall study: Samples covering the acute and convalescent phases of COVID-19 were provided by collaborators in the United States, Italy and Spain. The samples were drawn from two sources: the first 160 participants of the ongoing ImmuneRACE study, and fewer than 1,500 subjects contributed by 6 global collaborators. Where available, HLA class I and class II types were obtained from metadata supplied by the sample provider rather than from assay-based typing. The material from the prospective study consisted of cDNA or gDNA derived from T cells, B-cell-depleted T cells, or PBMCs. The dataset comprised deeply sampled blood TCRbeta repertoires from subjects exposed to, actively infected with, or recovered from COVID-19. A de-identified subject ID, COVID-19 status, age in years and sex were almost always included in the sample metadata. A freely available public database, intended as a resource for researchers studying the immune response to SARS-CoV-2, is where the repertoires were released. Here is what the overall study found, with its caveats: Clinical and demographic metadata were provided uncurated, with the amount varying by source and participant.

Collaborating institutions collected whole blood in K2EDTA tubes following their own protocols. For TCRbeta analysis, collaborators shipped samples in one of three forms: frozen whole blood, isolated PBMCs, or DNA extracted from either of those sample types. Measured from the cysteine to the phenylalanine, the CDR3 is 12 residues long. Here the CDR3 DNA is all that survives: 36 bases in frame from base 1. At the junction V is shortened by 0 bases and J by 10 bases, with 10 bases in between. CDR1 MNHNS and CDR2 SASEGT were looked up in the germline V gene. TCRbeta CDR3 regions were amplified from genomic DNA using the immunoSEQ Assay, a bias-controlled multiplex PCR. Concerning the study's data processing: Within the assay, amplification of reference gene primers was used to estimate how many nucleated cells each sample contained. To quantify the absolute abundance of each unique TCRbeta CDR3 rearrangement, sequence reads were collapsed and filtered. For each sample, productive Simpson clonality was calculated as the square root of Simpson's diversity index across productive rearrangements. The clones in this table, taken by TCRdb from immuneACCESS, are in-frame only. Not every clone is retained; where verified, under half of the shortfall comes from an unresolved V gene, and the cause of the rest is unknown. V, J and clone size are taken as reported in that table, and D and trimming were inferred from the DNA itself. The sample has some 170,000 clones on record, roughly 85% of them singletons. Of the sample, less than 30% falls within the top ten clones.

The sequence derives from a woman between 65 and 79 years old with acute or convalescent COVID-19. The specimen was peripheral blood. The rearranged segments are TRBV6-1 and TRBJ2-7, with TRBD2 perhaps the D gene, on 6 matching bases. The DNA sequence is TGTGCCAGCAGTGAAGCGGTTGGACTACAGTACTTC. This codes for CASSEAVGLQYF.